The sequence of this T cell receptor (beta chain) was determined in a study of blood T cell repertoires in COVID-19 (dated by TCRdb to 2019 to 2021). About the full investigation: Samples from collaborators originated in the United States, Italy and Spain and spanned both the acute and convalescent phases of COVID-19. The material from the prospective study consisted of cDNA or gDNA derived from T cells, B-cell-depleted T cells, or PBMCs. Subjects who had been exposed to COVID-19, were actively infected with it, or had recovered from it provided the deeply sampled blood TCRbeta repertoires that made up the dataset. The repertoires were made available in a free public database intended to serve as a resource for research on the immune response to SARS-CoV-2. The samples were drawn from two sources: the first 160 participants of the ongoing ImmuneRACE study, and over 950 subjects contributed by 6 global collaborators. Nearly every sample came with metadata listing a de-identified subject ID, COVID-19 status, age in years and sex. Where HLA class I and class II types were available, the types were taken from metadata supplied by the sample provider, not from assay-based typing.

There are 15 amino acids in the CDR3, from cysteine to phenylalanine inclusive. CDR3 DNA only is kept here, 45 bases in frame from base 1. At the junction V is shortened by 0 bases and J by 3 bases, with 11 bases in between. The germline V gene (reference sequence) yields GTSNPN for CDR1 and SVGIG for CDR2. TCRbeta CDR3 regions were amplified from genomic DNA using the immunoSEQ Assay, a bias-controlled multiplex PCR. In the authors' own workflow: Within the assay, amplification of reference gene primers was used to estimate how many nucleated cells each sample contained. Sequence reads were collapsed and filtered to measure the absolute abundance of every unique TCRbeta CDR3 rearrangement. Productive Simpson clonality was computed per sample as the square root of Simpson's diversity index over productive rearrangements. The source is immuneACCESS, and TCRdb retained only in-frame sequences with V and J called. Part of the clones is not carried over; for the studies checked, unresolved V genes explain less than half of this, and the remainder is unexplained. The V and J calls and clone size are taken from that table; D and trimming were inferred from the DNA. The sample contains approximately 260,000 clones, 85% of them found a single time. The ten largest make up under 7% of the sample.

As regards this clone: The clone's antigen remains unknown. No base qualities exist here, and no much larger clone lies one base off it.

Overall results and qualifications from the work: How much clinical and demographic metadata was included differed by source and by participant, and the metadata was provided uncurated.

Participants in the prospective study were aged about 18 to 90 years, lived in approximately 26 United States geographic areas, and enrolled through a virtual design. To assign participants to cohorts, the prospective study relied on clinical history that participants themselves reported in a screening survey and a study questionnaire. A participant counted as exposed if, within 2 weeks of entering the study, that participant had been in contact with someone who had a PCR-confirmed or clinician-diagnosed COVID-19 case. Each participant in the prospective study had whole blood, serum and a nasopharyngeal or oropharyngeal swab collected by mobile phlebotomists. Additional blood draws and questionnaires over an approximately two-month period could optionally be provided by prospective study participants. Blood samples from the prospective study were shipped frozen or at room temperature prior to DNA extraction.

The chain links TRBV30 with TRBJ1-4; TRBD1 is a weak D gene call, 6 bases matching. Sequenced sample: PBMCs or T cells enriched from blood (not recorded which). The receptor comes from a woman between 45 and 60 years old who had been exposed to COVID-19. CDR3 loop: CAWSVLGGSNEKLFF. The nucleotide sequence reads TGTGCCTGGAGTGTCCTTGGGGGCTCTAATGAAAAACTGTTTTTT.